Listed here are 15 T cell receptor beta chains from one sample, sequenced in a study of T cells in Graves' hyperthyroidism and ophthalmopathy. The investigators amplified TCR beta CDR3 regions from RNA transcripts. RT-PCR in the first round (using the HTBI primer set) targeted the TCR CDR3. MiXCR, run by TCRdb on the multiplex PCR reads, gives a single entry per CDR3 protein. Of under 350,000 distinct CDR3 sequences in the sample, 18% are singletons; the top ten hold 45% to 55%. The sample taken for sequencing was blood. Receptor source: a woman aged 50 to 60 with Graves' hyperthyroidism.

There are a few counts of this clonotype. This chain joins TRBV27 and TRBJ2-5; TRBD1 might be the D (5 bases). Trimming cost V 5 bases and J 1 base, with 14 bases left between them. This CDR3 comprises 15 residues. Germline loops: CDR1 MNHEY, CDR2 SMNVEV (reference sequence). CDR3 residues: CASSTSRQFQETQYF. CDR3 nucleotides: TGTGCCAGCAGTACCTCTCGACAGTTCCAAGAGACCCAGTACTTC.

This clonotype was detected many times. This chain links TRBV6-1 with TRBJ2-1, with D hard to call. V lost 7 bases to trimming and J lost 6 bases, with 19 bases between them. CDR3 size: 15 residues. Germline V gives CDR1 MNHNS, CDR2 SASEGT. The CDR3 loop reads CASTVGEMAANEQFF. CDR3 nucleotide sequence: TGTGCCAGCACGGTGGGCGAGATGGCTGCCAATGAGCAGTTCTTC.

The sample holds many counts of this clonotype. The chain employs TRBV27 and TRBJ2-1; 12 nucleotides agree with TRBD2. Germline CDR1 reads MNHEY; CDR2 reads SMNVEV (reference sequence). Trimming took 4 bases from V and 8 from J; bases not matched to a gene: 6. The CDR3 has 15 amino acids. The CDR3 bases are TGTGCCAGCAGTTGGACTAGCGGGAAGGGCTATGAGCAGTTCTTC. Protein product: CASSWTSGKGYEQFF.

This rearrangement joins TRBV12-3 or TRBV12-4 to TRBJ1-2; 7 bases match TRBD1. Trimming at V came to 3 bases and at J to 6 bases, leaving 10 bases not matched to a gene. This CDR3 comprises 15 residues. CDR3 DNA: TGTGCCAGCAGTTTGGCTTTTACAGGGGTGAATGGCTACACCTTC. It specifies CASSLAFTGVNGYTF.

This clonotype was recorded many times. The genes are TRBV12-3 or TRBV12-4 and TRBJ1-1; the D gene is possibly TRBD1 (5 bases). The CDR3 runs to 14 residues. Trimming pared 2 bases from V and 1 base from J, leaving 8 bases between. CDR3 protein: CASSLMGENTEAFF. In nucleotides, the CDR3 is TGTGCCAGCAGTTTAATGGGGGAGAACACTGAAGCTTTCTTT.

The sample holds a few counts of this clonotype. The chain is built from TRBV20-1 and TRBJ2-1; 10 bases map to TRBD2. The CDR3 loop spans 15 amino acids. From germline, CDR1 is DFQATT and CDR2 SNEGSKA (reference sequence). Trimming at V came to 3 bases and at J to 6 bases, leaving 8 bases not matched to a gene. CDR3 sequence (DNA): TGCAGTGCTAGTCCTCCTAGCGGGAGCATCAATGAGCAGTTCTTC. This codes for CSASPPSGSINEQFF.

The chain is built from TRBV27 and TRBJ1-2; D is uncertain. The CDR3 consists of 16 residues. Trimming shortened V by 6 bases and J by 4 bases, and 21 bases separated the two germline ends. The germline CDR1 and CDR2 sequences are MNHEY and SMNVEV (reference sequence). As DNA, the CDR3 is TGTGCCAGCAGCCGTTACACCCCCCGGGAGACCTATGGCTACACCTTC. Protein product: CASSRYTPRETYGYTF.

There are many counts of this clonotype. The chain uses TRBV12-3 or TRBV12-4 and TRBJ2-1; 7 bases match TRBD1. Trimming removed 6 bases from V and 0 bases from J; junction bases left unmatched: 11. CDR3 length equals 17 residues. The DNA of the CDR3 is TGTGCCAGCAGCACGTCCGGGACAGCGAGCTCCTACAATGAGCAGTTCTTC. Its translation is CASSTSGTASSYNEQFF.

The rearrangement joins TRBV10-3 to TRBJ1-2; 8 nucleotides match TRBD1. The CDR3 length is 16 residues. CDR1 and CDR2 from the germline V gene are ENHRY and SYGVKD. The V gene end was trimmed by 6 bases and the J gene end by 2 bases; junction bases not matched to a gene: 11. The CDR3 sequence: CAIRLNLQGANYGYTF. CDR3 nucleotide sequence: TGTGCCATCAGGTTGAACCTTCAGGGGGCCAACTATGGCTACACCTTC.

This clonotype was detected ten times or more. The chain links TRBV12-3 or TRBV12-4 to TRBJ2-1; the match to TRBD2 covers 9 bases. CDR3 length: 15 residues. V was clipped by 2 bases and J by 8 bases; unmatched bases: 7. CDR3 sequence (DNA): TGTGCCAGCAGTTTATTGGCGGGAGGGAGCGATGAGCAGTTCTTC. Residues: CASSLLAGGSDEQFF.

This clonotype was seen a few times. This sequence joins TRBV6-1 and TRBJ1-2, with D possibly TRBD1 on 6 matching bases. Germline CDR1 and CDR2: MNHNS and SASEGT. Trimming pared 5 bases from V and 3 bases from J, leaving 19 bases between. This CDR3 has 16 residues. Here the CDR3 reads CASSSGWGAEDYGYTF. The DNA of the CDR3 is TGTGCCAGCAGTTCCGGCTGGGGGGCGGAGGACTATGGCTACACCTTC.

This clonotype was observed a handful of times. This may be a read error: a much more frequent sequence differs by one nucleotide. The V gene is TRBV2, the J gene TRBJ2-7, with 7 bases lining up with TRBD2. The CDR3 covers 14 residues. Germline V CDR1 and CDR2: SNHLY, FYNNEI. V shed 7 bases and J 1 base; nucleotides not matched to a gene: 7. The CDR3 DNA sequence: TGTGCCAGCACCAAAGGGCGGGGGTCCTACGAGCAGTACTTC. This codes for CASTKGRGSYEQYF. The full variable domain, rest sourced from reference TRBV2 and TRBJ2-7, is EPEVTQTPSHQVTQMGQEVILRCVPISNHLYFYWYRQILGQKVEFLVSFYNNEISEKSEIFDDQFSVERPDGSNFTLKIRSTKLEDSAMYFCASTKGRGSYEQYFGPGTRLTVT.

This chain links TRBV14 with TRBJ1-1; D gene ambiguous. Germline CDR1 is SGHDN and CDR2 is FVKESK. There are 15 residues in the CDR3. V shed 2 bases and J shed 4 bases, with 14 bases lying between them. CDR3 loop: CASSQYFGEVTEAFF. CDR3 in DNA: TGTGCCAGCAGCCAATATTTCGGGGAGGTCACTGAAGCTTTCTTT. The full variable domain, its missing parts supplied by reference TRBV14 and TRBJ1-1, is EAGVTQFPSHSVIEKGQTVTLRCDPISGHDNLYWYRRVMGKEIKFLLHFVKESKQDESGMPNNRFLAERTGGTYSTLKVQPAELEDSGVYFCASSQYFGEVTEAFFGQGTRLTVV.

Ten or more counts support this clonotype. The chain has TRBV11-2 and TRBJ2-7; 7 positions agree with TRBD1. The CDR3 covers 15 residues. J lost 2 bases, V lost 1 base, and 5 bases had no gene match. Germline lookup yields CDR1 SGHAT and CDR2 FQNNGV. This CDR3 reads CASSLADRDTYEQYF. CDR3 sequence (DNA): TGTGCCAGCAGCTTAGCCGACAGGGACACCTACGAGCAGTACTTC.

This clonotype was detected many times. The V call is TRBV7-9, the J call TRBJ1-6; D ambiguous. CDR3 size: 15 residues. V lost 5 bases and J 9 bases, leaving 17 bases between the germline ends. The germline V gene encodes CDR1 SEHNR and CDR2 FQNEAQ (reference sequence). The CDR3 here is CASSTMSGLTSPLHF. The CDR3, as DNA: TGTGCCAGCAGCACGATGTCCGGTCTGACTTCACCCCTCCACTTT. Full variable domain (outside the CDR3, taken from reference TRBV7-9 and TRBJ1-6): DTGVSQNPRHKITKRGQNVTFRCDPISEHNRLYWYRQTLGQGPEFLTYFQNEAQLEKSRLLSDRFSAERPKGSFSTLEIQRTEQGDSAMYLCASSTMSGLTSPLHFGNGTRLTVT.